These 13 T cell receptor beta chains came from one sample sequenced in a study of blood T cell repertoires in COVID-19. Here immunoSEQ multiplex PCR was the method, and the copy in TCRdb shows in-frame clones only, minus some. Among tens of thousands of clones, around 90% were seen once, and the ten largest hold roughly 4.5%. Sequenced material: peripheral blood. These TCRs come from a woman at least 80 years old with active or convalescent COVID-19.

The gene calls are TRBV11-2 and TRBJ2-7, with 7 bases lining up with TRBD1. Trimming took 1 base from V and 3 from J; bases not matched to a gene: 6. The germline V gene encodes CDR1 SGHAT and CDR2 FQNNGV. The CDR3 has 15 amino acids. The CDR3 sequence is CASSLVLGQLYEQYF. The CDR3 DNA reads as TGTGCCAGCAGCTTAGTCTTGGGACAGCTCTACGAGCAGTACTTC.

This sequence joins TRBV3-1 (or the pseudogene TRBV3-2) and TRBJ2-2; 8 positions match TRBD2. V was clipped by 4 bases and J by 1 base; unmatched bases: 2. The CDR3 runs 15 residues. CDR1 is LGHDT and CDR2 is YNNKEL in the germline V gene (reference sequence). The CDR3 here is CASSRSGGNTGELFF. DNA of the CDR3: TGTGCCAGCAGCCGAAGCGGGGGGAACACCGGGGAGCTGTTTTTT.

V is TRBV2 and J is TRBJ1-5; TRBD1 matches 7 bases. V dropped 3 bases and J dropped 0; count of bases not matched to a gene: 5. The germline CDR1 and CDR2 sequences are SNHLY and FYNNEI. CDR3 size: 16 residues. The CDR3 DNA is TGTGCCAGCAGTGACGGGACAGAGGTTAGCAATCAGCCCCAGCATTTT. This gives the protein CASSDGTEVSNQPQHF.

This clone was detected only a few times. The chain joins TRBV9 to TRBJ2-5; maybe TRBD2 (5 bases). V was trimmed by 4 bases and J by 0 bases, leaving 16 bases between them. The germline V gene encodes CDR1 SGDLS and CDR2 YYNGEE. This CDR3 region has 16 residues. CDR3 DNA: TGTGCCAGCAGCCGATCCGGTGGGGAGTACCAAGAGACCCAGTACTTC. Its translation: CASSRSGGEYQETQYF.

DNA of the CDR3: TGTGCCAGCAGTGGAGTAGACTTGGGACACTACGAGCAGTACTTC. Translation: CASSGVDLGHYEQYF. The rearrangement uses TRBV28 and TRBJ2-7; D may be TRBD1 (6 bases). The CDR3 is 15 amino acids. V gave up 5 bases and J gave up 3 bases, with 17 bases separating them. Looked up from germline, CDR1 is MDHEN and CDR2 is SYDVKM.

The rearrangement links TRBV4-3 to TRBJ1-6, with 7 positions matching TRBD1. The CDR3 totals 16 residues. V gave up 3 bases and J gave up 11 bases; unmatched junction bases: 13. In germline, CDR1 is LGHNA, CDR2 YSLEER. CDR3 bases: TGCGCCAGCAGCCACGTCACAGGGGACTGGTCGGCACCCCTCCACTTT. This sequence encodes CASSHVTGDWSAPLHF.

This clone was counted once. V and J are TRBV7-2 and TRBJ1-1; no reliable D call. The V gene lost 3 bases and the J gene lost 10 bases, with 15 bases spanning the gap. Germline-derived CDR1 and CDR2 are SGHTA and FQGNSA. This CDR3 comprises 13 residues. The CDR3 coding sequence is TGTGCCAGCAGCTTTAGTCGGACTAGGCCAGCTTTCTTT. This translates into CASSFSRTRPAFF.

The chain recombines TRBV5-1 with TRBJ1-6; possibly TRBD1 for D (5 bases). This CDR3 region has 14 residues. Germline-derived CDR1 and CDR2 are SGHRS and YFSETQ. V lost 4 bases and J lost 8, with 13 bases in between. CDR3 amino acids: CASSGGGKDSPLHF. CDR3 DNA: TGCGCCAGCAGCGGCGGGGGAAAGGATTCACCCCTCCACTTT.

The rearrangement uses TRBV5-1 and TRBJ1-1; TRBD1 matches at 7 bases. The CDR3 loop spans 14 amino acids. Germline V gene sequence: CDR1 SGHRS, CDR2 YFSETQ. The V segment lost 4 bases and the J segment 0 bases; nucleotides outside the gene matches: 3. Here the CDR3 reads CASSRTGVNTEAFF. The CDR3 coding sequence is TGCGCCAGCAGCAGGACAGGTGTGAACACTGAAGCTTTCTTT.

CDR3: CASSRPIAGGKDEQFF. CDR3 in DNA: TGTGCCAGCAGCCGACCTATAGCGGGAGGTAAGGATGAGCAGTTCTTC. The V gene is TRBV7-9, the J gene TRBJ2-1, with 10 bases that match TRBD2. The CDR3 consists of 16 residues. V was pared by 5 bases and J by 8 bases, with 12 bases of the junction left unmatched. Germline V gene sequence: CDR1 SEHNR, CDR2 FQNEAQ (reference sequence).

V gene TRBV27 combines with J gene TRBJ2-3; 13 bases align to TRBD2. The CDR3 extends over 17 amino acids. Germline CDR1 and CDR2: MNHEY and SMNVEV (reference sequence). With 6 bases clipped from V and 5 bases from J, the junction kept 11 bases outside the gene matches. This CDR3 reads CASRTPGLAGQKDTQYF. CDR3 bases: TGTGCCAGCAGAACACCGGGACTAGCGGGACAGAAAGATACGCAGTATTTT.

The chain combines TRBV3-1 (or the pseudogene TRBV3-2) with TRBJ1-2; D ambiguous. This CDR3 region has 15 residues. V was cut by 1 base and J by 1 base, with 10 bases left in between. Germline V gene data show CDR1 as LGHDT and CDR2 as YNNKEL (reference sequence). The CDR3 nucleotides read TGTGCCAGCAGCCAAGGGCCCAGTATTAACTATGGCTACACCTTC. Residues: CASSQGPSINYGYTF.

The chain joins TRBV14 to TRBJ1-2, with D hard to call. CDR1 and CDR2 (germline): SGHDN, FVKESK. The CDR3 loop spans 13 amino acids. V dropped 0 bases and J dropped 8 bases, with 10 bases sitting between them. The CDR3 DNA follows: TGTGCCAGCAGCCAAGATAGAGGGTTCGGCTACACCTTC. It translates to CASSQDRGFGYTF.